Listed below are T cell receptor beta chains from one sample, sequenced in a study of follicular helper T cells after annual influenza vaccination. Using immunoSEQ multiplex PCR, the repertoire was profiled, and TCRdb retains in-frame clones only, with some absent. The sample consists of 12,000 to 15,000 clones, around 84% of them appearing once. Sample: CXCR5+ CD38- circulating T follicular helper cells from blood, taken 7 days after influenza vaccination. The source is an adult who received the influenza vaccine. Each CDR3 is given with its conserved first and last residue. The order of the fields is D gene, J gene, V gene, clone size, CDR3 length, CDR3 DNA, CDR3 protein. The D gene is left open where the match is weak. Rows give clone size only sometimes, using once, few, many, or a class for an expanded clone.

d_call: TRBD2; j_call: TRBJ2-7; v_call: TRBV28; clone_size: once; cdr3_length: 15; cdr3_nt: TGTGCCAGCAGCCCCGGGACTAGCTTAACCTACGAGCAGTACTTC; cdr3_aa: CASSPGTSLTYEQYF
d_call: NA; j_call: TRBJ2-5; v_call: TRBV2; clone_size: NA; cdr3_length: 15; cdr3_nt: TGTGCCAGCAGTGCCCTCAGGGGCAGCCAAGAGACCCAGTACTTC; cdr3_aa: CASSALRGSQETQYF
d_call: NA; j_call: TRBJ2-7; v_call: TRBV4-2; clone_size: NA; cdr3_length: 13; cdr3_nt: TGTGCCAGCAGCCAAGATCTCGGCTACGAGCAGTACTTC; cdr3_aa: CASSQDLGYEQYF
d_call: TRBD1; j_call: TRBJ2-3; v_call: TRBV5-4; clone_size: NA; cdr3_length: 15; cdr3_nt: TGTGCCAGCAGCGGTACGGGACAGGGGACAGATACGCAGTATTTT; cdr3_aa: CASSGTGQGTDTQYF
d_call: TRBD1; j_call: TRBJ2-7; v_call: TRBV27; clone_size: NA; cdr3_length: 16; cdr3_nt: TGTGCCAGCAGTCCGCTCGACAGGGGCAAGGTGGTCGAGCAGTACTTC; cdr3_aa: CASSPLDRGKVVEQYF
d_call: NA; j_call: TRBJ1-6; v_call: TRBV19; clone_size: NA; cdr3_length: 15; cdr3_nt: TGTGCCAGTAGTATAGCCAGAAACCGGGGTTCACCCCTCCACTTT; cdr3_aa: CASSIARNRGSPLHF
d_call: TRBD1; j_call: TRBJ2-7; v_call: TRBV30; clone_size: NA; cdr3_length: 14; cdr3_nt: TGTGCCTGGAGCCCGGGACAGGGGCCCTACGAGCAGTACTTC; cdr3_aa: CAWSPGQGPYEQYF
d_call: NA; j_call: TRBJ1-1; v_call: TRBV10-3; clone_size: NA; cdr3_length: 13; cdr3_nt: TGTGCCATCAGTTCCCCAGGGGACACTGAAGCTTTCTTT; cdr3_aa: CAISSPGDTEAFF
d_call: TRBD1; j_call: TRBJ1-4; v_call: TRBV9; clone_size: once; cdr3_length: 14; cdr3_nt: TGTGCCAGCAGCGCCGGACAGGGCGATGAAAAACTGTTTTTT; cdr3_aa: CASSAGQGDEKLFF
d_call: NA; j_call: TRBJ2-4; v_call: TRBV15; clone_size: NA; cdr3_length: 12; cdr3_nt: TGTGCCACCAGCAGAGATTATGGGACTCGCGGCTTC; cdr3_aa: CATSRDYGTRGF
d_call: NA; j_call: TRBJ1-6; v_call: TRBV6-5; clone_size: NA; cdr3_length: 16; cdr3_nt: TGTGCCAGCAGTTACTGGCAGGGGAGAAGTAATTCACCCCTCCACTTT; cdr3_aa: CASSYWQGRSNSPLHF
d_call: NA; j_call: TRBJ1-6; v_call: TRBV4-1; clone_size: few; cdr3_length: 16; cdr3_nt: TGCGCCAACACGACGCGGGGAAAAGGCTATAATTCACCCCTCCACTTT; cdr3_aa: CANTTRGKGYNSPLHF
d_call: TRBD2; j_call: TRBJ2-3; v_call: TRBV4-1; clone_size: NA; cdr3_length: 17; cdr3_nt: TGCGCCAGCAGCCAAGCTGGGGGAGCGGGATCGATAGATACGCAGTATTTT; cdr3_aa: CASSQAGGAGSIDTQYF
d_call: NA; j_call: TRBJ2-7; v_call: TRBV18; clone_size: once; cdr3_length: 16; cdr3_nt: TGTGCCAGCTCACAATATTCCGGGCAGGGAGGCGGCGAGCAGTACTTC; cdr3_aa: CASSQYSGQGGGEQYF
d_call: NA; j_call: TRBJ2-5; v_call: TRBV30; clone_size: once; cdr3_length: 14; cdr3_nt: TGTGCCTGGAGTGCCCCGCTAGTTTCGGAGACCCAGTACTTC; cdr3_aa: CAWSAPLVSETQYF
d_call: TRBD2; j_call: TRBJ2-3; v_call: TRBV4-2; clone_size: NA; cdr3_length: 17; cdr3_nt: TGTGCCAGCAGCCAAACAGGGACTAGCGGGCACACAGATACGCAGTATTTT; cdr3_aa: CASSQTGTSGHTDTQYF
d_call: NA; j_call: TRBJ1-1; v_call: TRBV11-2; clone_size: NA; cdr3_length: 13; cdr3_nt: TGTGCCAGCAGCTTAGGGGAGCAGACTGAAGCTTTCTTT; cdr3_aa: CASSLGEQTEAFF
d_call: NA; j_call: TRBJ1-2; v_call: TRBV5-5; clone_size: NA; cdr3_length: 13; cdr3_nt: TGTGCCAGCAGCCTGACAGATTTTTCCGGCTACACCTTC; cdr3_aa: CASSLTDFSGYTF
d_call: TRBD2; j_call: TRBJ2-2; v_call: TRBV5-4; clone_size: NA; cdr3_length: 16; cdr3_nt: TGTGCCAGCAGCGCCACTAGCGAACTTTTGACCGGGGAGCTGTTTTTT; cdr3_aa: CASSATSELLTGELFF
d_call: TRBD2; j_call: TRBJ2-3; v_call: TRBV5-4; clone_size: NA; cdr3_length: 15; cdr3_nt: TGTGCCAGCAGCACCGGGGGGGCCGGGACAGATACGCAGTATTTT; cdr3_aa: CASSTGGAGTDTQYF
d_call: NA; j_call: TRBJ2-3; v_call: TRBV5-1; clone_size: once; cdr3_length: 16; cdr3_nt: TGCGCCAGCAGCTTGGCCGACTCCCCTAGCACAGATACGCAGTATTTT; cdr3_aa: CASSLADSPSTDTQYF
d_call: TRBD2; j_call: TRBJ2-7; v_call: TRBV10-3; clone_size: few; cdr3_length: 14; cdr3_nt: TGTGCCAGCTTGCCTGGCGGGAGAGTGTGGGAGCAGTACTTC; cdr3_aa: CASLPGGRVWEQYF
d_call: TRBD1; j_call: TRBJ1-4; v_call: TRBV4-2; clone_size: NA; cdr3_length: 15; cdr3_nt: TGTGCCAGCAGCCTTGACAGGGGTCAAAATGAAAAACTGTTTTTT; cdr3_aa: CASSLDRGQNEKLFF
d_call: TRBD2; j_call: TRBJ2-3; v_call: TRBV9; clone_size: NA; cdr3_length: 16; cdr3_nt: TGTGCCAGCAGCGTAGACGAGCGGGGGTCCAGGAATACGCAGTATTTT; cdr3_aa: CASSVDERGSRNTQYF
d_call: TRBD1; j_call: TRBJ2-2; v_call: TRBV11-2; clone_size: NA; cdr3_length: 15; cdr3_nt: TGTGCCAGCAGTTCCAGGGGGACAGCCACCGGGGAGCTGTTTTTT; cdr3_aa: CASSSRGTATGELFF
d_call: NA; j_call: TRBJ2-1; v_call: TRBV10-2; clone_size: NA; cdr3_length: 14; cdr3_nt: TGCGCCAGCAGTGAGATTAGCTCCTACAATGAGCAGTTCTTC; cdr3_aa: CASSEISSYNEQFF
d_call: NA; j_call: TRBJ2-7; v_call: TRBV7-6; clone_size: NA; cdr3_length: 16; cdr3_nt: TGTGCCAGCAGCTTAGTGGCGCAGGGGTTCGACTACGAGCAGTACTTC; cdr3_aa: CASSLVAQGFDYEQYF
d_call: TRBD1; j_call: TRBJ2-2; v_call: TRBV5-4; clone_size: NA; cdr3_length: 14; cdr3_nt: TGTGCCAGCAGCCCAGGGGGCGCTTTCGGGGAGCTGTTTTTT; cdr3_aa: CASSPGGAFGELFF
d_call: NA; j_call: TRBJ1-5; v_call: TRBV18; clone_size: NA; cdr3_length: 13; cdr3_nt: TGTGCCAGCTCGCGGGGCGCCAATCAGCCCCAGCATTTT; cdr3_aa: CASSRGANQPQHF
d_call: TRBD1; j_call: TRBJ2-5; v_call: TRBV19; clone_size: NA; cdr3_length: 16; cdr3_nt: TGTGCCAGTAGTACCCCGGGACAGGGAGGCCGAGAGACCCAGTACTTC; cdr3_aa: CASSTPGQGGRETQYF
d_call: NA; j_call: TRBJ2-5; v_call: TRBV14; clone_size: NA; cdr3_length: 15; cdr3_nt: TGTGCCAGCAGCCCCAGCGGGAGAGGGGGCGAGACCCAGTACTTC; cdr3_aa: CASSPSGRGGETQYF
d_call: NA; j_call: TRBJ2-3; v_call: TRBV7-2; clone_size: NA; cdr3_length: 16; cdr3_nt: TGTGCCAGCAGCGTTTTGAGTGGGGCGCGGACAGATACGCAGTATTTT; cdr3_aa: CASSVLSGARTDTQYF
d_call: NA; j_call: TRBJ2-3; v_call: TRBV15; clone_size: once; cdr3_length: 16; cdr3_nt: TGTGCCACCAGCAGAGATGAGGGTTGGGGAACAGATACGCAGTATTTT; cdr3_aa: CATSRDEGWGTDTQYF
d_call: TRBD2; j_call: TRBJ2-7; v_call: TRBV7-9; clone_size: NA; cdr3_length: 15; cdr3_nt: TGTGCCAGCAGCTTGCGAGGGCTAGCGGGATCGGAGCAGTACTTC; cdr3_aa: CASSLRGLAGSEQYF
d_call: NA; j_call: TRBJ1-1; v_call: TRBV15; clone_size: NA; cdr3_length: 13; cdr3_nt: TGTGCCACCAGCCTGGAACTAAACACTGAAGCTTTCTTT; cdr3_aa: CATSLELNTEAFF
d_call: NA; j_call: TRBJ1-2; v_call: TRBV19; clone_size: NA; cdr3_length: 16; cdr3_nt: TGTGCCAGTAGTATAGGGTTCGGTGGCAGGGGTAATGGCTACACCTTC; cdr3_aa: CASSIGFGGRGNGYTF
d_call: TRBD2; j_call: TRBJ2-7; v_call: TRBV6-1; clone_size: NA; cdr3_length: 15; cdr3_nt: TGTGCCAGCACTTCCCCGGGGGGGGTAAGCTACGAGCAGTACTTC; cdr3_aa: CASTSPGGVSYEQYF
d_call: TRBD2; j_call: TRBJ2-3; v_call: TRBV2; clone_size: NA; cdr3_length: 13; cdr3_nt: TGTGCCAGCCGGTGGGGGGGAACAGATACGCAGTATTTT; cdr3_aa: CASRWGGTDTQYF
d_call: NA; j_call: TRBJ2-7; v_call: TRBV7-2; clone_size: NA; cdr3_length: 15; cdr3_nt: TGTGCCAGCCAAACAAGGGGGGGGGCGACCTACGGGCAGTACTTC; cdr3_aa: CASQTRGGATYGQYF